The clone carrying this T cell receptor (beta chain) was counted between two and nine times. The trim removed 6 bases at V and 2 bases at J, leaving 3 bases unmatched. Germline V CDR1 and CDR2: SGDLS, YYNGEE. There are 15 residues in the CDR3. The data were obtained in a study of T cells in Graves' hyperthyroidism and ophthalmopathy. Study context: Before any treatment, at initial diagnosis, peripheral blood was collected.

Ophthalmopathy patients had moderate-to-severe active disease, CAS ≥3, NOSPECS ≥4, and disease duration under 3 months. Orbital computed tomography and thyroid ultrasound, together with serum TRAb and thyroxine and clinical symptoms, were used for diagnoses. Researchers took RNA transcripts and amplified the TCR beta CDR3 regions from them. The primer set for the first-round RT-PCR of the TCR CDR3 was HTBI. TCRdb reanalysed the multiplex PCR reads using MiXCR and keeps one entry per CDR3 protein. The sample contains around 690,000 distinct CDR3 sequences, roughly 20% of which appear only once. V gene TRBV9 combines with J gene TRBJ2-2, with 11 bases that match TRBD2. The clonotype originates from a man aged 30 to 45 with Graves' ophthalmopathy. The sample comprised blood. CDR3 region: CASTTSGRNTGELFF. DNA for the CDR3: TGTGCCAGCACCACTAGCGGGAGAAACACCGGGGAGCTGTTTTTT.